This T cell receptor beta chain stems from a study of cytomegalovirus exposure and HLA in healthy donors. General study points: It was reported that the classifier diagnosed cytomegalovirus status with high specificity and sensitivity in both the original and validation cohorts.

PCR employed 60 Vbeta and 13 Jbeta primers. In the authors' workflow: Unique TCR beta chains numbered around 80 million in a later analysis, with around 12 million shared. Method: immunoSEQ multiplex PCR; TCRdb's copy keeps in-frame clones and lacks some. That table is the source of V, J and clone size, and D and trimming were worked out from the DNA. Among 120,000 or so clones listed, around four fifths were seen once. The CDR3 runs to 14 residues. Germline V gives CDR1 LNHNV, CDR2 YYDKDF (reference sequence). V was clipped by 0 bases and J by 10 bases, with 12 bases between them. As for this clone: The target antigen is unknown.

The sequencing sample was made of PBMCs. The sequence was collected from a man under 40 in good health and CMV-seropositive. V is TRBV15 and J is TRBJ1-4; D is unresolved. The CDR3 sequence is CATSRDYGPRKLFF. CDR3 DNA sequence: TGTGCCACCAGCAGAGATTACGGTCCCCGAAAACTGTTTTTT.